The 29 T cell receptor beta chains below come from one sample, sequenced in a study of T cells after posttransplantation cyclophosphamide. Measured with immunoSEQ multiplex PCR; TCRdb has only the in-frame clones, and not every one. The sample holds roughly 7,300 clones, 91% seen once. The sample was CD4+ T cells sorted from blood. Receptor source: a woman in her fifties or sixties in good health and a related stem cell transplant donor.

The CDR3 loop reads CAWSRDSPSSYNSPLHF. The CDR3 DNA reads TGTGCCTGGAGCCGGGACTCCCCGAGCTCCTATAATTCACCCCTCCACTTT. This chain connects TRBV30 to TRBJ1-6, with TRBD1 as a possible D gene (5 bases). V lost 3 bases to trimming and J lost 0 bases, with 15 bases between them. This CDR3 has 17 residues. The V gene's germline CDR1 is GTSNPN and CDR2 SVGIG (reference sequence).

CDR3 protein: CASSGPDSADNSPLHF. CDR3 DNA: TGTGCCAGCAGCGGACCGGACTCTGCGGATAATTCACCCCTCCACTTT. The V gene is TRBV9, the J gene TRBJ1-6; the D is unclear. This CDR3 region has 16 residues. Germline V gene sequence: CDR1 SGDLS, CDR2 YYNGEE. V was clipped by 3 bases and J by 5 bases, with 15 bases between them.

The chain joins TRBV11-2 to TRBJ2-2; D is possibly TRBD2 (6 bases). Germline-derived CDR1 and CDR2 are SGHAT and FQNNGV. This CDR3 is 15 amino acids long. V lost 5 bases, J lost 4 bases, and 14 bases lay in between. This CDR3 is CASSRAAGGTGELFF. The CDR3 nucleotides read TGTGCCAGCAGCCGGGCAGCCGGGGGCACCGGGGAGCTGTTTTTT.

This clone was seen once. The V and J genes are TRBV27 and TRBJ2-1; 9 bases match TRBD1. The CDR3 has 18 amino acids. The trim removed 5 bases at V and 2 bases at J, leaving 13 bases unmatched. Germline V gives CDR1 MNHEY, CDR2 SMNVEV (reference sequence). The CDR3 DNA reads as TGTGCCAGCAGTCACAGGGGGCTGCGGGAGTCCCCCTACAATGAGCAGTTCTTC. It is translated as CASSHRGLRESPYNEQFF.

CDR3 sequence (DNA): TGTGCCAGCAGTGAAGATCCCAGGGAGAACACTGAAGCTTTCTTT. Translation gives CASSEDPRENTEAFF. The genes are TRBV6-1 and TRBJ1-1; tentatively, D is TRBD1 (5 bases). The CDR3 is 15 amino acids. Trimming pared 1 base from V and 1 base from J, leaving 10 bases between. Germline V gives CDR1 MNHNS, CDR2 SASEGT.

This chain connects TRBV30 to TRBJ1-2, with D tentatively TRBD1 (5 bases). CDR1 is GTSNPN and CDR2 is SVGIG in the germline V gene (reference sequence). V was cut by 0 bases and J by 7 bases, with 15 bases left in between. CDR3 size: 14 residues. CDR3 sequence: CAWSVQSGKAGYTF. CDR3 nucleotide sequence: TGTGCCTGGAGTGTACAATCAGGGAAAGCTGGCTACACCTTC.

This clone was detected only once. The J gene is TRBJ1-6, the V gene TRBV10-1; 7 bases map to TRBD1. V was pared by 4 bases and J by 6 bases, with 3 bases of the junction left unmatched. The CDR3 covers 14 residues. Germline values: CDR1 WNHNN, CDR2 SYGVQD (reference sequence). The CDR3 here is CASSVQGVNSPLHF. CDR3 coding DNA: TGCGCCAGCAGTGTTCAGGGGGTTAATTCACCCCTCCACTTT.

The chain couples TRBV4-2 to TRBJ2-1; maybe TRBD2 (6 bases). The ends were cut back, 4 bases at V and 0 bases at J, with 13 bases in the middle. This CDR3 spans 16 amino acids. CDR1 and CDR2 (germline): LGHNA, YNFKEQ. CDR3 bases: TGTGCCAGCAGCCGACCGGGACTTGCCTCCTACAATGAGCAGTTCTTC. It translates to CASSRPGLASYNEQFF.

This chain connects TRBV25-1 to TRBJ2-5, with a weak D call TRBD2 (6 bases). Germline CDR1 and CDR2: MGHDK and SYGVNS. V was clipped by 4 bases and J by 11 bases, with 17 bases between them. This CDR3 comprises 13 residues. CDR3 bases: TGTGCCAGCAGTGGCGGACTACCCCCTAGGCAGTACTTC. The encoded protein is CASSGGLPPRQYF.

This clone has only a few counts. This chain links TRBV7-8 with TRBJ2-2; D is perhaps TRBD2 (5 bases). The CDR3 length is 16 residues. With 5 bases removed from V and 2 bases from J, the gap between germline ends came to 15 bases. CDR1 is SGHVS and CDR2 is FQNEAQ in the germline V gene. CDR3 amino acids: CASSPLTRENTGELFF. The DNA for the CDR3 is TGTGCCAGCAGCCCCCTGACACGGGAAAACACCGGGGAGCTGTTTTTT.

This chain links TRBV27 with TRBJ1-2; 8 nucleotides match TRBD1. Per germline, CDR1 MNHEY and CDR2 SMNVEV (reference sequence). After removal of 2 bases from V and 6 bases from J, the junction contained 2 bases not matched to a gene. The CDR3 has 13 amino acids. The CDR3, as DNA: TGTGCCAGCAGTTTACAGGGGGCGAATGGCTACACCTTC. Translation: CASSLQGANGYTF.

This chain uses TRBV18 with TRBJ1-2, with 7 bases that match TRBD1. The CDR3 consists of 18 residues. Unmatched junction bases numbered 15, after V lost 3 bases and J lost 2 bases. Germline CDR1 reads KGHSH; CDR2 reads LQKENI. As DNA, the CDR3 is TGTGCCAGCTCACCTCGGAGGGGGAGGACAGGATTAAACTATGGCTACACCTTC. Translation: CASSPRRGRTGLNYGYTF.

J is TRBJ1-1 and V is TRBV19; D uncertain. Germline CDR1 LNHDA, CDR2 SQIVND (reference sequence). This CDR3 has 13 residues. The V end lost 4 bases, the J end lost 0 bases, and 6 bases lay between the germline ends. The CDR3 is CASSTQMNTEAFF. The CDR3 bases are TGTGCCAGTAGTACTCAGATGAACACTGAAGCTTTCTTT.

V and J are TRBV4-2 and TRBJ1-6; D uncertain. The germline gives CDR1 LGHNA, CDR2 YNFKEQ. The V gene lost 0 bases and the J gene lost 0 bases, with 6 bases spanning the gap. CDR3 length: 16 amino acids. Here the CDR3 DNA reads TGTGCCAGCAGCCAAGATTCGAGCTCCTATAATTCACCCCTCCACTTT. This codes for CASSQDSSSYNSPLHF.

The genes are TRBV9 and TRBJ1-4; 7 bases map to TRBD1. Germline V CDR1 and CDR2: SGDLS, YYNGEE. The CDR3 length is 15 residues. V was clipped by 0 bases and J by 8 bases; unmatched bases: 7. The CDR3: CASSVGTGEGEKLFF. The DNA for the CDR3 is TGTGCCAGCAGCGTAGGGACAGGAGAGGGGGAAAAACTGTTTTTT.

J is TRBJ1-2 and V is TRBV18; 9 positions match TRBD1. V gave up 5 bases and J gave up 2 bases; unmatched junction bases: 6. The germline gives CDR1 KGHSH, CDR2 LQKENI. This CDR3 is 15 amino acids long. The CDR3 here is CASSEGTGQNYGYTF. Here the CDR3 DNA reads TGTGCCAGCTCAGAGGGGACAGGGCAGAACTATGGCTACACCTTC.

This sequence joins TRBV19 and TRBJ1-4; 8 positions match TRBD1. The length of the CDR3 is 14 residues. Germline CDR1 and CDR2: LNHDA and SQIVND (reference sequence). The V gene end was trimmed by 7 bases and the J gene end by 8 bases; junction bases not matched to a gene: 9. CDR3 loop: CASTANTGGEKLFF. In DNA form, the CDR3 reads TGTGCCAGTACCGCAAATACAGGGGGAGAAAAACTGTTTTTT.

The chain has TRBV19 and TRBJ1-2; no clear D. Germline values: CDR1 LNHDA, CDR2 SQIVND (reference sequence). V was clipped by 9 bases and J by 3 bases, with 14 bases between them. CDR3 length: 13 amino acids. CDR3 DNA: TGTGCCAGCCGGGGAGGGTTTGACTATGGCTACACCTTC. Translated, it gives CASRGGFDYGYTF.

The chain couples TRBV27 to TRBJ1-1, with 7 bases aligning to TRBD1. The germline CDR1 and CDR2 sequences are MNHEY and SMNVEV (reference sequence). Trimming removed 4 bases from V and 14 bases from J; junction bases left unmatched: 16. This CDR3 spans 14 amino acids. In nucleotides, the CDR3 is TGTGCCAGCAGTTCGACTCGGGACAGCCGTGATAGGTTCTTT. This encodes CASSSTRDSRDRFF.

This clone was found a few times. The J gene is TRBJ1-1, the V gene TRBV18, with D possibly TRBD1 on 6 matching bases. CDR1 is KGHSH and CDR2 is LQKENI in the germline V gene. The CDR3 loop spans 13 amino acids. V lost 3 bases to trimming and J lost 6 bases, with 11 bases between them. The CDR3 DNA is TGTGCCAGCTCACCTACGGACAGTCCTGAAGCTTTCTTT. This gives the protein CASSPTDSPEAFF.

V usage is TRBV13 and J usage is TRBJ2-7; D is perhaps TRBD1 (5 bases). Germline V lookup: CDR1 PRHDT, CDR2 FYEKMQ (reference sequence). The CDR3 loop spans 13 amino acids. V lost 5 bases, J lost 3 bases, and 11 bases lay in between. This chain's CDR3 is CASSMDTDYEQYF. CDR3 nucleotides: TGTGCCAGCAGCATGGACACGGACTACGAGCAGTACTTC.

V usage is TRBV7-9 and J usage is TRBJ2-7; 7 bases are a match to TRBD2. Per germline, CDR1 SEHNR and CDR2 FQNEAQ (reference sequence). There are 14 residues in the CDR3. V lost 5 bases to trimming and J lost 2 bases; unmatched junction nucleotides: 6. CDR3 DNA sequence: TGTGCCAGCAGCCTCGATGGGGGGGCCTACGAGCAGTACTTC. Encoded protein: CASSLDGGAYEQYF.

A single count supports this clone. V gene TRBV30 combines with J gene TRBJ2-2, with 7 bases that match TRBD1. Germline CDR1 GTSNPN, CDR2 SVGIG (reference sequence). The J segment lost 4 bases and the V segment lost 2 bases, leaving 4 bases of the junction unmatched. The CDR3 sequence is 14 residues long. The CDR3 loop is CAWSRTGGTGELFF. Written as DNA, the CDR3 is TGTGCCTGGAGTAGGACAGGCGGCACCGGGGAGCTGTTTTTT.

The chain has TRBV13 and TRBJ1-1; 8 nucleotides line up with TRBD1. CDR1 PRHDT and CDR2 FYEKMQ come from the germline V gene (reference sequence). The V gene end was trimmed by 5 bases and the J gene end by 0 bases; junction bases not matched to a gene: 8. This CDR3 is built from 16 residues. CDR3 sequence (DNA): TGTGCCAGCAGCCCGACAGGGGCATTGATGAACACTGAAGCTTTCTTT. Residues: CASSPTGALMNTEAFF.

The chain combines TRBV23-1 with TRBJ2-7; the D gene is possibly TRBD2 (5 bases). TRBV23-1 is given ORF status, its function remaining uncertain. V was pared by 8 bases and J by 5 bases, with 7 bases between. CDR3 length: 10 residues. CDR3 in amino acids: CASCSDEQYF. The CDR3 DNA reads TGCGCCAGCTGTAGCGACGAGCAGTACTTC.

This chain joins TRBV9 and TRBJ2-1; D is perhaps TRBD2 (5 bases). The germline V gene has CDR1 SGDLS and CDR2 YYNGEE. There are 15 residues in the CDR3. The germline V and J ends were trimmed by 3 bases and 8 bases, with 18 bases remaining between them. This CDR3 reads CASSGVANPWDEQFF. The CDR3 nucleotides read TGTGCCAGCAGCGGAGTAGCGAACCCTTGGGATGAGCAGTTCTTC.

The chain joins TRBV4-1 to TRBJ1-2; 9 bases are a match to TRBD1. This CDR3 comprises 19 residues. From germline, CDR1 is MGHRA and CDR2 YSYEKL. V shed 0 bases and J 5 bases; nucleotides not matched to a gene: 16. In DNA, the CDR3 is TGCGCCAGCAGCCAAGATCGGGACGGGTTGGGACAGGGTGATTATGGCTACACCTTC. Translating it yields CASSQDRDGLGQGDYGYTF.

V usage is TRBV18 and J usage is TRBJ1-2, with TRBD1 matching 10 bases. CDR3 length: 16 residues. Germline lookup yields CDR1 KGHSH and CDR2 LQKENI. V lost 0 bases, J lost 3 bases, and 4 bases stayed unmatched. The CDR3 protein is CASSPPQGQGYYGYTF. CDR3 bases: TGTGCCAGCTCACCACCGCAGGGACAGGGGTACTATGGCTACACCTTC.

The rearrangement joins TRBV10-2 to TRBJ2-7; D ambiguous. The germline gives CDR1 WSHSY, CDR2 SAAADI. This CDR3 has 12 amino acids. The V and J ends lost 0 bases and 7 bases respectively, with 7 bases between them. CDR3 DNA: TGCGCCAGCAGTGAGTCGGGCTGGGAGCAGTACTTC. Its protein product is CASSESGWEQYF.